A single sample gave rise to the 29 T cell receptor beta chains below, sequenced in a study of shared T cell receptors in the human thymus. TCRdb keeps only in-frame clones here, not all; method: immunoSEQ multiplex PCR. The sample lists about 540,000 clones; around 78% were seen once. This sample was shared with a second study, whose subject was human thymus T cells.

The specimen was thymocytes. Source of these receptors: a boy less than two years old with a congenital heart defect.

About this clone: Distinct nucleotide sequences in the sample also encode this CDR3. The chain uses TRBV7-2 and TRBJ2-1, with 10 bases identical to TRBD2. With V trimmed by 5 bases and J by 5 bases, 6 bases remained unmatched. In germline, CDR1 is SGHTA, CDR2 FQGNSA. The CDR3 extends over 15 amino acids. The CDR3 is CASSPGLADDNEQFF. DNA of the CDR3: TGTGCCAGCAGCCCTGGACTAGCGGACGACAATGAGCAGTTCTTC.

The chain joins TRBV11-2 to TRBJ2-5, with 9 bases aligning to TRBD2. Per the germline V gene, CDR1 is SGHAT and CDR2 is FQNNGV. The CDR3 covers 17 residues. Trimming cost V 1 base and J 5 bases; bases outside gene matches: 11. The CDR3, as DNA: TGTGCCAGCAGCTTAGGAAGCATGGCGGGAGGGAGGGAGACCCAGTACTTC. Translation: CASSLGSMAGGRETQYF.

J is TRBJ1-2 and V is TRBV6-1; 7 nucleotides line up with TRBD1. V was pared by 2 bases and J by 2 bases, with 5 bases of the junction left unmatched. The CDR3 sequence is 15 residues long. The V gene's germline CDR1 is MNHNS and CDR2 SASEGT. The CDR3 DNA reads as TGTGCCAGCAGTGAAAACGCAGGGGGGAACTATGGCTACACCTTC. Translated: CASSENAGGNYGYTF.

This clone has more than one count but fewer than ten. J is TRBJ2-1 and V is TRBV14; TRBD2 is a possible D gene (5 bases). V was shortened by 1 base and J by 5 bases, with 15 bases between the two germline ends. Per germline, CDR1 SGHDN and CDR2 FVKESK. CDR3 size: 16 residues. For the CDR3, the DNA is TGTGCCAGCAGCCAAGCCATAAGGGCGGGTAACAATGAGCAGTTCTTC. It yields the protein CASSQAIRAGNNEQFF.

V and J are TRBV30 and TRBJ2-4, with 10 bases fitting TRBD2. From germline, CDR1 is GTSNPN and CDR2 SVGIG (reference sequence). V dropped 1 base and J dropped 5; count of bases not matched to a gene: 5. This CDR3 contains 15 residues. The CDR3 nucleotides read TGTGCCTGGAGTGGTAGCGGGAGGCGTGAAAACATTCAGTACTTC. It yields the protein CAWSGSGRRENIQYF.

V usage is TRBV6-1 and J usage is TRBJ2-7, with a tentative D call TRBD1 (5 bases). The CDR3 has 12 amino acids. In germline, CDR1 is MNHNS, CDR2 SASEGT. V lost 4 bases and J lost 13, with 17 bases in between. CDR3 in amino acids: CASSGFGHRIYF. In DNA form, the CDR3 reads TGTGCCAGCAGTGGATTCGGACATCGTATATACTTC.

This clone was found once. This sequence joins TRBV7-8 and TRBJ2-7; TRBD2 agrees at 11 bases. CDR1 and CDR2 from the germline V gene are SGHVS and FQNEAQ. Trimming cost V 5 bases and J 2 bases; bases outside gene matches: 5. The CDR3 extends over 15 amino acids. The DNA of the CDR3 is TGTGCCAGCAGCCCGGGACTAGCGGACCCCTACGAGCAGTACTTC. Residues: CASSPGLADPYEQYF.

The V gene is TRBV6-4, the J gene TRBJ2-7; the match to TRBD1 covers 12 bases. V lost 2 bases to trimming and J lost 2 bases; unmatched junction nucleotides: 1. The length of the CDR3 is 15 residues. CDR1 and CDR2 (germline): MRHNA, SNTAGT. CDR3 in amino acids: CASSDRDRGPYEQYF. The CDR3 DNA sequence: TGTGCCAGCAGTGACAGGGACAGGGGGCCCTACGAGCAGTACTTC.

This chain links TRBV28 with TRBJ2-7; D might be TRBD2 (6 bases). The ends were cut back, 2 bases at V and 0 bases at J, with 8 bases in the middle. The CDR3 contains 14 residues. Germline V gives CDR1 MDHEN, CDR2 SYDVKM. In nucleotides, the CDR3 is TGTGCCAGCAGTTTAGCGGGGAGCTCCTACGAGCAGTACTTC. Translation gives CASSLAGSSYEQYF.

The rearrangement uses TRBV5-1 and TRBJ2-1, with a possible D match to TRBD2 (7 bases). V was cut by 5 bases and J by 8 bases, with 20 bases left in between. CDR1 SGHRS and CDR2 YFSETQ come from the germline V gene. CDR3 length: 15 amino acids. The CDR3 region has the DNA TGCGCCAGCAGGGCGGGAGTAGGGGGTATGGATGAGCAGTTCTTC. Amino acid sequence: CASRAGVGGMDEQFF.

The rearrangement links TRBV25-1 to TRBJ2-1; 7 bases agree with TRBD2. The junction had 6 bases not matched to a gene; V was cut back by 7 bases and J by 6 bases. Germline V lookup: CDR1 MGHDK, CDR2 SYGVNS. CDR3 length equals 13 residues. The DNA of the CDR3 is TGTGCCAGCAATGGGGGAGGGCCCAATGAGCAGTTCTTC. The encoded protein is CASNGGGPNEQFF.

As to this clone: The same CDR3 can be traced to other DNA sequences in this sample. This sequence joins TRBV7-8 and TRBJ2-7; a weak D match, TRBD1 (6 bases). V dropped 10 bases and J dropped 1 base, with 11 bases sitting between them. Germline V gives CDR1 SGHVS, CDR2 FQNEAQ. This CDR3 spans 12 amino acids. DNA for the CDR3: TGTGCCATCCCAGGACAGTCCTACGAGCAGTACTTC. This translates into CAIPGQSYEQYF.

The chain has TRBV27 and TRBJ2-7; maybe TRBD2 (6 bases). The V end lost 5 bases, the J end lost 6 bases, and 26 bases lay between the germline ends. Germline assignment: CDR1 MNHEY and CDR2 SMNVEV (reference sequence). The CDR3 consists of 17 residues. The chain's CDR3 is CASSTPGPRGVGGEQYF. In DNA form, the CDR3 reads TGTGCCAGCAGTACACCGGGACCCCGGGGCGTGGGAGGCGAGCAGTACTTC.

Only one count was recorded for this clone. The chain combines TRBV19 with TRBJ2-2, with 9 bases matching TRBD1. The CDR3 extends over 17 amino acids. The ends lost 0 bases at V and 3 bases at J; junction bases unmatched: 5. The germline V gene encodes CDR1 LNHDA and CDR2 SQIVND (reference sequence). The CDR3 loop is CASSIESRDRDTGELFF. The CDR3, as DNA: TGTGCCAGTAGTATAGAATCCCGGGACAGGGACACCGGGGAGCTGTTTTTT.

The chain is built from TRBV28 and TRBJ2-7, with 12 bases identical to TRBD1. V trimming: 8 bases; J trimming: 6 bases; junction bases outside the gene matches: 2. The CDR3 covers 12 residues. Germline V CDR1 and CDR2: MDHEN, SYDVKM. The CDR3: CASRDRGREQYF. The CDR3 DNA follows: TGTGCCAGCCGGGACAGGGGGCGCGAGCAGTACTTC.

This clone was observed a single time. The chain links TRBV5-1 to TRBJ2-1, with 13 bases that match TRBD2. The CDR3 spans 18 residues. J gave up 1 base and V 4 bases, and 8 bases lay outside the gene matches. Germline V gene sequence: CDR1 SGHRS, CDR2 YFSETQ. CDR3 sequence reads: CASSPGLAGDGSYNEQFF. DNA for the CDR3: TGCGCCAGCAGCCCTGGACTAGCGGGAGATGGGTCCTACAATGAGCAGTTCTTC.

The chain combines TRBV19 with TRBJ2-1; 13 bases match TRBD2. The CDR3 is 15 residues long. Germline assignment: CDR1 LNHDA and CDR2 SQIVND (reference sequence). After removal of 3 bases from V and 6 bases from J, the junction contained 2 bases not matched to a gene. The CDR3 spells CASSIGLAGVNEQFF. The CDR3 DNA is TGTGCCAGTAGTATCGGACTAGCGGGAGTCAATGAGCAGTTCTTC.

The rearrangement uses TRBV4-3 and TRBJ1-1; possible D gene TRBD1, 6 bases. Trimming removed 0 bases at V and 4 bases at J, with 15 bases between. Germline V CDR1 and CDR2: LGHNA, YSLEER. This CDR3 is built from 16 residues. CDR3 nucleotides: TGCGCCAGCAGCCAAGAACGACTACAGGGAGTCACTGAAGCTTTCTTT. Protein: CASSQERLQGVTEAFF.

This clone is a singleton in its sample. V is TRBV7-2 and J is TRBJ2-7; 9 positions match TRBD2. Germline lookup yields CDR1 SGHTA and CDR2 FQGNSA. J was trimmed by 3 bases and V by 1 base; bases with no gene match: 10. CDR3 length: 17 amino acids. The CDR3 bases are TGTGCCAGCAGCTTAGAGCCAGCGGGAGGAGAAATCTACGAGCAGTACTTC. It specifies CASSLEPAGGEIYEQYF.

The CDR3 sequence: CASRDRQREQYF. Written as DNA, the CDR3 is TGTGCCAGTAGGGACCGACAGCGCGAGCAGTACTTC. This chain uses TRBV19 with TRBJ2-7; D is possibly TRBD1 (5 bases). V was shortened by 6 bases and J by 6 bases, with 12 bases between the two germline ends. Germline V gene sequence: CDR1 LNHDA, CDR2 SQIVND (reference sequence). The CDR3 sequence is 12 residues long.

This clone appeared a single time. This chain links TRBV14 with TRBJ2-5; 7 bases line up with TRBD2. CDR1 is SGHDN, CDR2 FVKESK, per germline. CDR3 length equals 17 residues. V was pared by 0 bases and J by 4 bases, with 11 bases of the junction left unmatched. CDR3 sequence reads: CASSQDPGGPGGETQYF. The CDR3, as DNA: TGTGCCAGCAGCCAAGATCCGGGAGGTCCCGGAGGAGAGACCCAGTACTTC.

This clone was found a few times. The chain carries TRBV10-2 and TRBJ1-5, with 9 positions matching TRBD1. V dropped 4 bases and J dropped 5; count of bases not matched to a gene: 9. The CDR3 length is 16 residues. Germline CDR1 reads WSHSY; CDR2 reads SAAADI. The CDR3 here is CASSAIGTGYDQPQHF. The DNA for the CDR3 is TGCGCCAGCAGTGCGATCGGGACAGGGTACGATCAGCCCCAGCATTTT.

This chain joins TRBV4-3 and TRBJ2-1, with 10 positions matching TRBD1. J lost 4 bases, V lost 3 bases, and 9 bases had no gene match. This CDR3 is built from 17 residues. Germline V gives CDR1 LGHNA, CDR2 YSLEER. The CDR3 here is CASSQGSAGQGYNEQFF. The CDR3 DNA follows: TGCGCCAGCAGCCAGGGATCCGCGGGACAGGGGTACAATGAGCAGTTCTTC.

V usage is TRBV28 and J usage is TRBJ2-6, with 9 bases lining up with TRBD1. This CDR3 comprises 20 residues. V lost 1 base and J lost 6; bases outside the gene matches: 16. The germline gives CDR1 MDHEN, CDR2 SYDVKM. The CDR3, as DNA: TGTGCCAGCAGTTTATCTCGGGGGACAGGGCGTAATTCAGAGGCCAACGTCCTGACTTTC. Translating gives CASSLSRGTGRNSEANVLTF.

V gene TRBV7-9 combines with J gene TRBJ1-2; a possible D gene is TRBD1 (6 bases). This CDR3 comprises 15 residues. Germline values: CDR1 SEHNR, CDR2 FQNEAQ (reference sequence). V shed 4 bases and J shed 7 bases, with 19 bases lying between them. As DNA, the CDR3 is TGTGCCAGCAGCTCCTACAGGGCAAGCGTGGTTGGCTACACCTTC. Translating gives CASSSYRASVVGYTF. Full variable domain (outside the CDR3, taken from reference TRBV7-9 and TRBJ1-2): DTGVSQNPRHKITKRGQNVTFRCDPISEHNRLYWYRQTLGQGPEFLTYFQNEAQLEKSRLLSDRFSAERPKGSFSTLEIQRTEQGDSAMYLCASSSYRASVVGYTFGSGTRLTVV.

The rearrangement links TRBV11-3 to TRBJ2-5; no clear D. CDR3 length: 13 residues. Germline CDR1 reads SGHNT; CDR2 reads YENEEA. Trimming cost V 4 bases and J 4 bases, with 10 bases left between them. Written as DNA, the CDR3 is TGTGCCAGCAGCTCCCCGACGGGAGAGACCCAGTACTTC. Its translation: CASSSPTGETQYF.

The CDR3 region is CASSTTGTSAEKTYEQYF. In nucleotides, the CDR3 is TGTGCCAGCAGTACAACCGGGACTAGCGCGGAAAAGACCTACGAGCAGTACTTC. The rearrangement uses TRBV27 and TRBJ2-7, with 10 bases lining up with TRBD2. Germline CDR1 reads MNHEY; CDR2 reads SMNVEV (reference sequence). V lost 5 bases, J lost 2 bases, and 15 bases stayed unmatched. The CDR3 extends over 18 amino acids.

A single count supports this clone. This chain connects TRBV7-9 to TRBJ2-5; 8 bases are a match to TRBD2. Germline V CDR1 and CDR2: SEHNR, FQNEAQ (reference sequence). Losses at the gene ends were 5 bases for V and 1 base for J; bases not matched to a gene: 9. The CDR3 has 16 residues. CDR3 coding DNA: TGTGCCAGCAGCCCTAAGCGGGGGAGAGGCCAAGAGACCCAGTACTTC. Translated: CASSPKRGRGQETQYF.

The chain carries TRBV28 and TRBJ1-2; 10 positions agree with TRBD1. This CDR3 contains 15 residues. Losses at the gene ends were 3 bases for V and 7 bases for J; bases not matched to a gene: 8. Per the germline V gene, CDR1 is MDHEN and CDR2 is SYDVKM. CDR3 loop: CASSFLRQGASGYTF. CDR3 nucleotide sequence: TGTGCCAGCAGTTTCCTTCGACAGGGGGCTAGTGGCTACACCTTC.